The clone carrying this TCR beta chain came up once. Antigen unknown. The data originate from a study of response to subunit inactivated influenza vaccine. Study-wide points: Seasonal influenza vaccination, on each occasion, was suggested by the authors to recruit few new T cells.

Trimming took 4 bases from V and 0 from J; bases not matched to a gene: 6. Germline lookup yields CDR1 SGHNT and CDR2 YYREEE (reference sequence). The CDR3 runs to 15 residues. TCRdb used MiXCR to reprocess the RT-PCR reads, holding one entry per CDR3 protein. The sample records about 300,000 distinct CDR3 sequences, 22% being singletons. Source: PBMCs from blood, taken approximately 20 months after vaccination. J is TRBJ1-2 and V is TRBV5-4; 7 bases are a match to TRBD1. The clonotype was recovered from a man between 50 and 69 years old who received an inactivated influenza vaccine. CDR3 amino acids: CASSGRTGTNYGYTF. In DNA form, the CDR3 reads TGTGCCAGCAGCGGTAGGACAGGTACTAACTATGGCTACACCTTC.